Following are 3 T cell receptor beta chains from one sample sequenced in a study of blood T cell repertoires in COVID-19. Data came from immunoSEQ multiplex PCR; TCRdb stores just in-frame clones and leaves some out. In the table there are about 160,000 clones, around 82% of which are singletons. Sequenced input: peripheral blood. The receptors were sampled from a man aged 18-30 years with active or convalescent COVID-19.

This chain links TRBV5-1 with TRBJ2-7, with TRBD2 matching over 7 bases. Germline values: CDR1 SGHRS, CDR2 YFSETQ. Trimming took 7 bases from V and 6 from J; bases not matched to a gene: 13. This CDR3 is 14 amino acids long. DNA of the CDR3: TGCGCCAGCGGCGCGGGAGATCCCCGGGGCGAGCAGTACTTC. This sequence encodes CASGAGDPRGEQYF.

This clone appeared once. The chain employs TRBV12-3 or TRBV12-4 and TRBJ1-6, with D possibly matching TRBD1 (6 bases). V was pared by 6 bases and J by 10 bases, with 13 bases between. The CDR3 sequence is 13 residues long. CDR3 bases: TGTGCCAGCAGGCTAGGGGGACAATCACCCCTCCACTTT. Protein product: CASRLGGQSPLHF.

The chain combines TRBV6-5 with TRBJ1-5, with TRBD1 matching over 8 bases. V lost 6 bases to trimming and J lost 3 bases; unmatched junction nucleotides: 4. In germline, CDR1 is MNHEY, CDR2 SVGAGI. The CDR3 has 14 amino acids. The CDR3 region is CASRGTGYNQPQHF. CDR3 DNA: TGTGCCAGCAGGGGGACAGGATACAATCAGCCCCAGCATTTT.